This T cell receptor (beta chain) was profiled in a study of identical twins. TCRdb re-analysed the 5' RACE reads in MiXCR, keeping a single row per CDR3 protein. The sample records 410,000 or so distinct CDR3 sequences, about 18% being singletons. The sample holds a few counts of this clonotype. V was pared by 1 base and J by 3 bases, with 16 bases between. CDR3 length: 15 amino acids. Germline loops: CDR1 SQVTM, CDR2 ANQGSEA. The receptor's source is a man in his fifties or sixties in good health. Sequencing was performed on naive T cells sorted from blood. The chain joins TRBV29-1 to TRBJ2-7; the D gene is possibly TRBD1 (6 bases). CDR3: CSVEVSGTRDYEQYF. The CDR3 DNA is TGCAGCGTTGAAGTCTCCGGGACAAGGGACTACGAGCAGTACTTC.